This TCR beta chain appears in the sequencing data of a study of blood T cell repertoires in COVID-19 (dated by TCRdb to the early 2020s). For context, the study as a whole: Samples from collaborators originated in the United States, Italy and Spain and spanned both the acute and convalescent phases of COVID-19. The material from the prospective study consisted of cDNA or gDNA derived from T cells, B-cell-depleted T cells, or PBMCs. The dataset comprised deeply sampled blood TCRbeta repertoires from subjects exposed to, actively infected with, or recovered from COVID-19. The repertoires were released in a freely available public database intended as a resource for research on the immune response to SARS-CoV-2. Samples came from the ongoing ImmuneRACE study (first 160 participants) plus 1,254 subjects from 6 global collaborators. A de-identified subject ID, COVID-19 status, age in years and sex were almost always included in the sample metadata. Where available, HLA class I and class II types were taken from metadata supplied by the sample provider and were not determined by assay-based typing. Overall results and qualifications from the work: The amount of clinical and demographic metadata varied by source and participant and was provided uncurated.

The immunoSEQ Assay, a bias-controlled multiplex PCR, was used to amplify TCRbeta CDR3 regions from genomic DNA. Under the source paper's analysis protocol: The number of nucleated cells in each sample was estimated from the amplification of reference gene primers within the assay. Sequence reads were collapsed and filtered to measure the absolute abundance of every unique TCRbeta CDR3 rearrangement. For each sample, productive Simpson clonality was calculated by taking the square root of Simpson's diversity index across productive rearrangements. Here the immuneACCESS table is served through TCRdb, limited to in-frame sequences with V and J called. Missing clones are a known gap in these copies; in checked studies unresolved V genes cover under half, and the rest lacks a known reason. That table furnishes V, J and clone size, whereas the DNA furnished D and trimming. The sample table lists approximately 230,000 clones, more than 75% of them with a count of one. Together, the top ten hold about 1.6% of the sample.

The CDR3 covers 15 residues, taking in both the cysteine and the phenylalanine. The retained sequence is limited to the CDR3, 45 bases, with the frame set at the first base. CDR1 SGHTA and CDR2 FQGNSA are derived from the germline V gene. The V end loses 7 bases and the J end loses 0 bases, and a stretch of 16 bases separates them. With regard to this clone: Its antigen is unknown. The sample holds no much larger clone one base away, and base qualities are not on file.

In the prospective study, participants were roughly 18 to 95 years old, resided in approximately 25 geographic areas of the United States, and were enrolled through a virtual design. In the prospective study, cohorts were assigned on the basis of participant-reported clinical history obtained from a screening survey and a study questionnaire. Recovered participants in ImmuneRACE Cohort 3 were defined as having two consecutive negative NP/OP PCR tests, clearance from a healthcare professional, or resolution of symptoms. Each participant in the prospective study had whole blood, serum and a nasopharyngeal or oropharyngeal swab collected by mobile phlebotomists. Additional blood draws and questionnaires over a 2-month period could optionally be provided by prospective study participants. Prospective study blood samples were shipped either frozen or at room temperature before DNA extraction.

The sequenced sample consisted of PBMCs or T cells enriched from blood (not recorded which). The rearrangement combines TRBV7-2 with TRBJ2-7; TRBD2 is perhaps the D gene, given 6 matching bases. This TCR was sampled from a man in his forties or fifties who had recovered from COVID-19. The CDR3 here reads CASNLVGGSSYEQYF. At the DNA level, the sequence is TGTGCCAGCAATCTAGTTGGGGGGAGCTCCTACGAGCAGTACTTC.